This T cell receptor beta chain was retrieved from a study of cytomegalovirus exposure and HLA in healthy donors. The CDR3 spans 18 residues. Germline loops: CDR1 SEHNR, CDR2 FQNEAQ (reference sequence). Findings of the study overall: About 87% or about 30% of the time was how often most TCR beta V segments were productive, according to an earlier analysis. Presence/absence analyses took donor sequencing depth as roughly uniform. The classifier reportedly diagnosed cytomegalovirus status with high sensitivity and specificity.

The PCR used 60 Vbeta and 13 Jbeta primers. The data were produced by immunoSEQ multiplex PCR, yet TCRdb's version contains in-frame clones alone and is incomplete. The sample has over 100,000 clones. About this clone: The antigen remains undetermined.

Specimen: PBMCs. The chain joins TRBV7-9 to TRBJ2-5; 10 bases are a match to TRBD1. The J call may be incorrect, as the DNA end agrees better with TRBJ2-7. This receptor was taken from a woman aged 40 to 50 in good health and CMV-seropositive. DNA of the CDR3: TGTGCCAGCAGCTTAATCTCCTCCGGGACAGGGGCATTCTACGAGCAGTACTTC. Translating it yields CASSLISSGTGAFYEQYF.